Listed here are 12 T cell receptor beta chains from one sample, sequenced in a study of blood T cell repertoires in COVID-19. Sequencing used immunoSEQ multiplex PCR; TCRdb keeps in-frame clones, though not all of them. The sample has 300,000 to 400,000 clones, more than 80% seen once; the top ten hold roughly 1%. What was sequenced was PBMCs or T cells enriched from blood (not recorded which). The receptors come from a man younger than 30 who had recovered from COVID-19.

This sequence joins TRBV28 and TRBJ2-7, with TRBD1 as a possible D gene (6 bases). CDR1 MDHEN and CDR2 SYDVKM come from the germline V gene. Trimming took off 5 bases at V and 3 bases at J, with 17 bases between the two ends. The CDR3 has 15 residues. The CDR3 DNA reads as TGTGCCAGCAGTGAGAGGACAGTCACCGGCTACGAGCAGTACTTC. It codes for CASSERTVTGYEQYF.

J is TRBJ2-1 and V is TRBV14; tentative D call: TRBD2 (5 bases). Looked up from germline, CDR1 is SGHDN and CDR2 is FVKESK. V shed 0 bases and J shed 9 bases, with 9 bases lying between them. This CDR3 spans 13 amino acids. The DNA of the CDR3 is TGTGCCAGCAGCCAAGACCGCGCGGGTGAGCAGTTCTTC. Protein product: CASSQDRAGEQFF.

The V call is TRBV7-9, the J call TRBJ2-2; 7 bases line up with TRBD1. Germline V gene lookup returns CDR1 SEHNR and CDR2 FQNEAQ (reference sequence). The J segment lost 0 bases and the V segment lost 6 bases, leaving 4 bases of the junction unmatched. The CDR3 consists of 15 residues. CDR3 coding DNA: TGTGCCAGCAGGCCCGGGACAGCGAACACCGGGGAGCTGTTTTTT. Translated: CASRPGTANTGELFF.

This clone was seen a single time. The chain is built from TRBV5-4 and TRBJ1-1, with a weak D call TRBD1 (6 bases). The V end lost 1 base, the J end lost 3 bases, and 10 bases lay between the germline ends. This CDR3 spans 14 amino acids. Germline-derived CDR1 and CDR2 are SGHNT and YYREEE (reference sequence). The CDR3 spells CASSLMGADTEAFF. DNA for the CDR3: TGTGCCAGCAGCTTGATGGGGGCCGACACTGAAGCTTTCTTT.

The chain combines TRBV3-1 (or the pseudogene TRBV3-2) with TRBJ2-2; TRBD2 matches 9 bases. The CDR3 is 20 amino acids. CDR1 is LGHDT and CDR2 is YNNKEL in the germline V gene (reference sequence). V was clipped by 2 bases and J by 1 base; unmatched bases: 14. CDR3 amino acids: CASSQKGIRRREGNTGELFF. The CDR3 bases are TGTGCCAGCAGCCAAAAGGGGATCAGGCGGCGGGAGGGGAACACCGGGGAGCTGTTTTTT.

The chain couples TRBV2 to TRBJ2-1, with 12 positions matching TRBD2. The CDR3 is 15 residues long. J lost 4 bases, V lost 5 bases, and 3 bases had no gene match. Germline V gene sequence: CDR1 SNHLY, CDR2 FYNNEI. The CDR3: CASSRLAGVYNEQFF. The CDR3, as DNA: TGTGCCAGCAGTCGACTAGCGGGGGTTTACAATGAGCAGTTCTTC. The full variable domain, its missing parts supplied by reference TRBV2 and TRBJ2-1, is EPEVTQTPSHQVTQMGQEVILRCVPISNHLYFYWYRQILGQKVEFLVSFYNNEISEKSEIFDDQFSVERPDGSNFTLKIRSTKLEDSAMYFCASSRLAGVYNEQFFGPGTRLTVL.

This clone was seen a few times. CDR3 DNA sequence: TGTGCCAGCAGCCTGACAGTTACTAATGAAAAACTGTTTTTT. Protein product: CASSLTVTNEKLFF. This chain joins TRBV7-8 and TRBJ1-4, with D possibly being TRBD1 (5 bases). The CDR3 runs 14 residues. Germline V lookup: CDR1 SGHVS, CDR2 FQNEAQ. Between the trimmed V and J ends, which lost 5 bases and 2 bases, there was a span of 9 bases.

This chain links TRBV5-1 with TRBJ2-2; D might be TRBD1 (6 bases). This CDR3 region has 14 residues. V was shortened by 7 bases and J by 2 bases, with 12 bases between the two germline ends. Germline V gene sequence: CDR1 SGHRS, CDR2 YFSETQ. CDR3 amino acids: CASSRDINTGELFF. CDR3 nucleotide sequence: TGCGCCAGCTCCCGGGACATTAACACCGGGGAGCTGTTTTTT.

The chain couples TRBV13 to TRBJ1-2; the D gene is possibly TRBD1 (6 bases). The CDR3 extends over 18 amino acids. From germline, CDR1 is PRHDT and CDR2 FYEKMQ (reference sequence). Trimming took 2 bases from V and 0 from J, leaving 19 bases between them. DNA of the CDR3: TGTGCCAGCAGCTTACCTGGGACAAGCCTAGCCCCTAACTATGGCTACACCTTC. This encodes CASSLPGTSLAPNYGYTF.

The chain joins TRBV7-6 to TRBJ2-5; 7 nucleotides match TRBD1. J lost 2 bases, V lost 5 bases, and 5 bases had no gene match. Germline CDR1 SGHVS, CDR2 FNYEAQ. There are 14 residues in the CDR3. Here the CDR3 DNA reads TGTGCCAGCAGCCTAGGGACAGAACAAGAGACCCAGTACTTC. Translating gives CASSLGTEQETQYF. The full variable domain, with the rest looked up from reference TRBV7-6 and TRBJ2-5, is GAGVSQSPRYKVTKRGQDVALRCDPISGHVSLYWYRQALGQGPEFLTYFNYEAQQDKSGLPNDRFSAERPEGSISTLTIQRTEQRDSAMYRCASSLGTEQETQYFGPGTRLLVL.

The chain couples TRBV29-1 to TRBJ2-7; D may be TRBD2 (5 bases). The germline CDR1 and CDR2 sequences are SQVTM and ANQGSEA. CDR3 length: 14 residues. Trimming pared 1 base from V and 4 bases from J, leaving 14 bases between. Here the CDR3 DNA reads TGCAGCGTTGAAGGGTTTGAGGGCAAATACGAGCAGTACTTC. Its protein product is CSVEGFEGKYEQYF.

This clone was detected once. This chain links TRBV30 with TRBJ1-2; 7 positions match TRBD1. Germline-derived CDR1 and CDR2 are GTSNPN and SVGIG (reference sequence). This CDR3 has 12 amino acids. After removal of 3 bases from V and 4 bases from J, the junction contained 2 bases not matched to a gene. CDR3 protein: CAWSSGGYGYTF. The CDR3 DNA reads TGTGCCTGGAGCTCAGGGGGCTATGGCTACACCTTC.